This entry features one T cell receptor (beta chain) sequence. Generated by immunoSEQ multiplex PCR, the TCRdb table keeps only in-frame clones and is missing some. The sample has about 2.3 million clones; just under 95% are singletons. The data originate from a study of shared clonotypes between healthy human individuals. Trimming removed 5 bases from V and 7 bases from J, with 18 bases in between. The CDR3 extends over 15 amino acids. Germline-derived CDR1 and CDR2 are MNHEY and SVGAGI. The chain uses TRBV6-5 and TRBJ1-5; tentatively, D is TRBD1 (5 bases). The source of this sequence is a young man in good health. Some clones in this sample may be carry-over from other donors' samples. The sequencing input was naive CD4+ T cells from PBMCs. Subset denoted: CD45RA+ positively selected. DNA of the CDR3: TGTGCCAGCAGTCCCAAACTCGGACAATACCAGCCCCAGCATTTT. Translation gives CASSPKLGQYQPQHF.